These 29 T cell receptor beta chains originate from one sample sequenced in a study of T cell changes during pregnancy in multiple sclerosis. Assay: immunoSEQ multiplex PCR; the TCRdb copy retains only in-frame clones and omits some. The data hold some 41,000 clones, with 91% observed a single time. Sequenced here: CD4+ T cells from peripheral blood mononuclear cells, sampled in the third trimester of pregnancy. The source of these receptors is a female donor in good health, enrolled as a control in a pregnancy study.

The chain employs TRBV7-6 and TRBJ2-2; D is ambiguous. The germline CDR1 and CDR2 sequences are SGHVS and FNYEAQ. Deletions cut 3 bases from V and 0 bases from J, with 8 bases between. CDR3 length: 15 residues. The CDR3 DNA reads as TGTGCCAGCAGCTTCGACGGAGCGAACACCGGGGAGCTGTTTTTT. The encoded protein is CASSFDGANTGELFF. The full variable domain, with the rest looked up from reference TRBV7-6 and TRBJ2-2, is GAGVSQSPRYKVTKRGQDVALRCDPISGHVSLYWYRQALGQGPEFLTYFNYEAQQDKSGLPNDRFSAERPEGSISTLTIQRTEQRDSAMYRCASSFDGANTGELFFGEGSRLTVL.

The chain recombines TRBV5-6 with TRBJ1-1, with D maybe TRBD1 (6 bases). Looked up from germline, CDR1 is SGHDT and CDR2 is YYEEEE. Trimming removed 1 base at V and 7 bases at J, with 11 bases between. This CDR3 region has 13 residues. CDR3 in DNA: TGTGCCAGCAGCTTGCTGGGGGCCCGTGAAGCTTTCTTT. It codes for CASSLLGAREAFF.

The chain couples TRBV7-9 to TRBJ2-7; D is perhaps TRBD1 (5 bases). The CDR3 has 11 residues. The germline gives CDR1 SEHNR, CDR2 FQNEAQ (reference sequence). Between the trimmed V and J ends, which lost 8 bases and 4 bases, there was a span of 9 bases. The CDR3 reads CASGRGYEQYF. CDR3 DNA: TGTGCCAGCGGAAGGGGTTACGAGCAGTACTTC.

The CDR3 DNA sequence: TGCAGCGCCCAACGGCAGGGAAACACTGAAGCTTTCTTT. Its translation is CSAQRQGNTEAFF. The genes are TRBV29-1 and TRBJ1-1; weak D call: TRBD1 (5 bases). V was cut by 7 bases and J by 2 bases, with 14 bases left in between. Per germline, CDR1 SQVTM and CDR2 ANQGSEA. This CDR3 comprises 13 residues.

The chain carries TRBV19 and TRBJ2-7; 8 bases are a match to TRBD1. With 1 base clipped from V and 5 bases from J, the junction kept 4 bases outside the gene matches. The V gene's germline CDR1 is LNHDA and CDR2 SQIVND (reference sequence). This CDR3 has 14 residues. The CDR3 reads CASSIVSGGNEQYF. CDR3 nucleotide sequence: TGTGCCAGTAGTATAGTCTCAGGGGGCAACGAGCAGTACTTC.

The chain employs TRBV18 and TRBJ2-2, with D possibly TRBD2 on 5 matching bases. Trimming shortened V by 0 bases and J by 1 base, and 6 bases separated the two germline ends. The CDR3 covers 15 residues. Looked up from germline, CDR1 is KGHSH and CDR2 is LQKENI. The CDR3 bases are TGTGCCAGCTCACCACCCCGGGAGAACACCGGGGAGCTGTTTTTT. This encodes CASSPPRENTGELFF.

V gene TRBV7-9 combines with J gene TRBJ2-7, with a tentative D call TRBD1 (6 bases). Trimming took 4 bases from V and 6 from J, leaving 16 bases between them. Germline CDR1 and CDR2: SEHNR and FQNEAQ (reference sequence). The CDR3 is made up of 14 amino acids. The DNA of the CDR3 is TGTGCCAGCAGCTATCGTGGGAGAGGGGGCGAGCAGTACTTC. It translates to CASSYRGRGGEQYF.

The chain recombines TRBV9 with TRBJ2-7; 9 bases match TRBD2. CDR1 is SGDLS and CDR2 is YYNGEE in the germline V gene. The CDR3 is made up of 18 amino acids. The J segment lost 4 bases and the V segment lost 0 bases, leaving 14 bases of the junction unmatched. The CDR3 DNA reads TGTGCCAGCAGCGTAGGCCACTCTAAGCGGGAGGCCCTTTACGAGCAGTACTTC. Translating gives CASSVGHSKREALYEQYF.

This rearrangement joins TRBV5-6 to TRBJ1-1, with no clear D. Per germline, CDR1 SGHDT and CDR2 YYEEEE. The CDR3 loop spans 15 amino acids. The V gene lost 0 bases and the J gene lost 4 bases, with 13 bases spanning the gap. The CDR3 reads CASSLVSLRGTEAFF. DNA for the CDR3: TGTGCCAGCAGCTTGGTTAGCCTCCGGGGCACTGAAGCTTTCTTT.

The V gene is TRBV2, the J gene TRBJ1-1, with 8 nucleotides matching TRBD1. This CDR3 spans 15 amino acids. The trim removed 3 bases at V and 1 base at J, leaving 4 bases unmatched. Germline CDR1 reads SNHLY; CDR2 reads FYNNEI. In DNA form, the CDR3 reads TGTGCCAGCAGTGACCAGGGGGCGCGGAACACTGAAGCTTTCTTT. This sequence encodes CASSDQGARNTEAFF.

Note on this clone: One end of the junction fails to match germline, which may point to a read error. This rearrangement joins TRBV27 to TRBJ2-7; 7 bases line up with TRBD1. This CDR3 spans 12 amino acids. Per germline, CDR1 MNHEY and CDR2 SMNVEV (reference sequence). The CDR3 region has the DNA TGTGCCAGCAGTCGCCCGGGACAGCCGCAGGACTTC. It codes for CASSRPGQPQDF.

This chain uses TRBV6-1 with TRBJ1-5; the D is unclear. CDR3 length: 15 amino acids. Trimming removed 8 bases from V and 2 bases from J, with 16 bases in between. CDR1 is MNHNS, CDR2 SASEGT, per germline. The CDR3 protein is CASVARSGGNQPQHF. In DNA form, the CDR3 reads TGTGCCAGCGTGGCCCGCTCGGGAGGCAATCAGCCCCAGCATTTT.

The rearrangement joins TRBV5-1 to TRBJ1-3; D call uncertain. The V gene's germline CDR1 is SGHRS and CDR2 YFSETQ. Between the trimmed V and J ends, which lost 4 bases and 2 bases, there was a span of 10 bases. The CDR3 extends over 14 amino acids. CDR3 sequence: CASSLAGAGNTIYF. The CDR3 DNA sequence: TGCGCCAGCAGCCTTGCGGGAGCTGGAAACACCATATATTTT.

The rearrangement uses TRBV11-3 and TRBJ1-6; the D gene is possibly TRBD1 (6 bases). The V and J ends lost 1 base and 7 bases respectively, with 17 bases between them. The CDR3 runs 17 residues. Germline V CDR1 and CDR2: SGHNT, YENEEA. CDR3 protein: CASSLGPVGAGNSPLHF. The CDR3 DNA sequence: TGTGCCAGCAGCTTAGGGCCGGTGGGGGCCGGGAATTCACCCCTCCACTTT.

V and J are TRBV6-6 and TRBJ1-2; 8 nucleotides line up with TRBD1. The CDR3 runs 15 residues. V shed 4 bases and J 3 bases; nucleotides not matched to a gene: 7. Germline loops: CDR1 MNHNY, CDR2 SVGAGI (reference sequence). The CDR3 protein is CASSSNPGQDYGYTF. Written as DNA, the CDR3 is TGTGCCAGCAGTTCGAATCCGGGACAGGACTATGGCTACACCTTC.

The chain is built from TRBV5-1 and TRBJ2-7; 7 nucleotides match TRBD1. J gave up 4 bases and V 2 bases, and 9 bases lay outside the gene matches. The germline V gene encodes CDR1 SGHRS and CDR2 YFSETQ. There are 15 residues in the CDR3. CDR3 sequence (DNA): TGCGCCAGCAGCTTCGGGGACAGACGGGAATACGAGCAGTACTTC. Amino acid sequence: CASSFGDRREYEQYF.

DNA of the CDR3: TGTGCCAGCAGCCCTCGGACAGGGACGGCTGGAAACACCATATATTTT. Translating it yields CASSPRTGTAGNTIYF. The rearrangement links TRBV6-6 to TRBJ1-3, with TRBD1 matching 8 bases. Trimming removed 6 bases from V and 2 bases from J; junction bases left unmatched: 9. The CDR3 covers 16 residues. Germline V gives CDR1 MNHNY, CDR2 SVGAGI (reference sequence).

The chain uses TRBV5-6 and TRBJ1-4; D is uncertain. Trimming shortened V by 4 bases and J by 8 bases, and 18 bases separated the two germline ends. Per the germline V gene, CDR1 is SGHDT and CDR2 is YYEEEE. The CDR3 has 15 residues. CDR3 DNA sequence: TGTGCCAGCAGCCCGGGTGATGCGAGCGGGGAAAAACTGTTTTTT. It translates to CASSPGDASGEKLFF.

CDR3: CASSHSQGTAYNSPLHF. The CDR3 DNA is TGTGCCAGCAGCCATTCACAGGGTACGGCCTATAATTCACCCCTCCACTTT. This chain links TRBV2 with TRBJ1-6, with D possibly being TRBD1 (6 bases). V shed 6 bases and J shed 2 bases, with 17 bases lying between them. Germline lookup yields CDR1 SNHLY and CDR2 FYNNEI. This CDR3 comprises 17 residues. Looking up the rest from reference TRBV2 and TRBJ1-6 gives the full variable domain: EPEVTQTPSHQVTQMGQEVILRCVPISNHLYFYWYRQILGQKVEFLVSFYNNEISEKSEIFDDQFSVERPDGSNFTLKIRSTKLEDSAMYFCASSHSQGTAYNSPLHFGNGTRLTVT.

This rearrangement joins TRBV6-6 to TRBJ1-2, with unresolved D. Germline CDR1 is MNHNY and CDR2 is SVGAGI (reference sequence). V lost 0 bases and J 3 bases, leaving 8 bases between the germline ends. The CDR3 runs 14 residues. CDR3 coding DNA: TGTGCCAGCAGTTACTCGAAGCTGGACTATGGCTACACCTTC. Protein: CASSYSKLDYGYTF.

This clone was counted a few times. The V gene is TRBV6-6, the J gene TRBJ1-1; D is perhaps TRBD1 (5 bases). This CDR3 is 12 amino acids long. V dropped 5 bases and J dropped 6 bases, with 10 bases sitting between them. Germline lookup yields CDR1 MNHNY and CDR2 SVGAGI (reference sequence). CDR3 sequence: CASSARGSEAFF. For the CDR3, the DNA is TGTGCCAGCAGTGCCCGGGGGTCTGAAGCTTTCTTT.

V usage is TRBV6-5 and J usage is TRBJ1-6; perhaps TRBD1 as D (6 bases). V was trimmed by 2 bases and J by 7 bases, leaving 12 bases between them. The CDR3 loop spans 15 amino acids. Germline CDR1 reads MNHEY; CDR2 reads SVGAGI. The CDR3 region has the DNA TGTGCCAGCAGTTACAGGAGTGGGGGCAATTCACCCCTCCACTTT. Its translation is CASSYRSGGNSPLHF.

CDR3 sequence reads: CASREGGSGNTIYF. The CDR3 bases are TGTGCCAGCAGGGAGGGTGGCTCTGGAAACACCATATATTTT. The rearrangement joins TRBV28 to TRBJ1-3; D is ambiguous. The germline V gene encodes CDR1 MDHEN and CDR2 SYDVKM. The germline V and J ends were trimmed by 6 bases and 0 bases, with 9 bases remaining between them. This CDR3 comprises 14 residues.

V is TRBV20-1 and J is TRBJ1-5; no clear D. The CDR3 is made up of 11 amino acids. CDR1 is DFQATT and CDR2 is SNEGSKA in the germline V gene (reference sequence). The ends were cut back, 4 bases at V and 4 bases at J, with 5 bases in the middle. This chain's CDR3 is CSAILNQPQHF. The CDR3 DNA reads TGCAGTGCTATCCTGAATCAGCCCCAGCATTTT.

This chain links TRBV29-1 with TRBJ2-3; TRBD2 might be the D (5 bases). CDR1 is SQVTM, CDR2 ANQGSEA, per germline. This CDR3 contains 14 residues. Trimming stripped 4 bases from V and 4 bases from J, with 15 bases between. The CDR3 spells CSVAGFGIPDTQYF. The DNA for the CDR3 is TGCAGCGTTGCCGGATTCGGGATCCCAGATACGCAGTATTTT.

In this sample, this clone turned up a few times. In nucleotides, the CDR3 is TGTGCCAGCAGCTTAGTAGCGAACACTGAAGCTTTCTTT. Its translation is CASSLVANTEAFF. This chain connects TRBV7-9 to TRBJ1-1, with D unresolved. Germline values: CDR1 SEHNR, CDR2 FQNEAQ (reference sequence). The CDR3 runs to 13 residues. The ends were cut back, 1 base at V and 1 base at J, with 4 bases in the middle.

The genes are TRBV14 and TRBJ2-5, with 9 bases matching TRBD1. The CDR3 loop spans 13 amino acids. The V segment lost 2 bases and the J segment 7 bases; nucleotides outside the gene matches: 2. CDR1 is SGHDN, CDR2 FVKESK, per germline. The CDR3 reads CASSQTGQGTQYF. The CDR3 region has the DNA TGTGCCAGCAGCCAAACGGGACAGGGGACCCAGTACTTC.

The CDR3 nucleotides are TGTGCCAGCAGCTCACAGGGGCGGCAGCCCCAGCATTTT. Translating gives CASSSQGRQPQHF. V and J are TRBV7-2 and TRBJ1-5, with 7 bases identical to TRBD1. The CDR3 loop spans 13 amino acids. Germline assignment: CDR1 SGHTA and CDR2 FQGNSA. The ends lost 4 bases at V and 7 bases at J; junction bases unmatched: 4.

This chain links TRBV5-6 with TRBJ2-5; weak D call: TRBD1 (5 bases). The CDR3 spans 16 residues. Germline-derived CDR1 and CDR2 are SGHDT and YYEEEE. V lost 4 bases to trimming and J lost 5 bases, with 21 bases between them. In nucleotides, the CDR3 is TGTGCCAGCAGCGAATTTGGCCAGGGTGTTGGGGAGACCCAGTACTTC. This encodes CASSEFGQGVGETQYF.